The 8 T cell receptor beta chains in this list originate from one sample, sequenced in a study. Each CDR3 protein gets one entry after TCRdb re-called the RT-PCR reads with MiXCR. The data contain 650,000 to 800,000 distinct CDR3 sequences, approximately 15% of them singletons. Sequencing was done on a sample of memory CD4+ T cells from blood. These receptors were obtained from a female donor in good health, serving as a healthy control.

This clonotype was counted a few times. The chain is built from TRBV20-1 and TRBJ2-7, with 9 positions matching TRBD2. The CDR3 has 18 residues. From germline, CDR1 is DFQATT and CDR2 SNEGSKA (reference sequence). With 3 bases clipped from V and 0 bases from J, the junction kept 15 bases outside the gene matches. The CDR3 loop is CSASAFSGSAISSYEQYF. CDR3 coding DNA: TGCAGTGCTAGTGCTTTTAGCGGGAGCGCTATAAGCTCCTACGAGCAGTACTTC.

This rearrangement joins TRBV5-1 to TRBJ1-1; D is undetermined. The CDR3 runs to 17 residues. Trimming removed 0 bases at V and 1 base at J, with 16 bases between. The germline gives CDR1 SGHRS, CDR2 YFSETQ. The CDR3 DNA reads TGCGCCAGCAGCTTGGTTCCGGTGGGTCTAGGGAACACTGAAGCTTTCTTT. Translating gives CASSLVPVGLGNTEAFF.

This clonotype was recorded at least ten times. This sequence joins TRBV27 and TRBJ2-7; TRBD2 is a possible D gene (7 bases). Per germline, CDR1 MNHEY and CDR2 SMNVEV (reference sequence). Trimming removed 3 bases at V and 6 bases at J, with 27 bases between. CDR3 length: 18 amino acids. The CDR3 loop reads CASSFEGGRNIPWSEQYF. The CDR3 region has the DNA TGTGCCAGCAGTTTTGAGGGGGGGCGGAATATCCCTTGGAGCGAGCAGTACTTC.

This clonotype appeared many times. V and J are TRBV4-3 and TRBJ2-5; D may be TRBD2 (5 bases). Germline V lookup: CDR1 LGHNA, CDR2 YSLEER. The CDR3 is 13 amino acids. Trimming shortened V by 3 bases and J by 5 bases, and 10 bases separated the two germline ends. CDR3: CASSQRVEETQYF. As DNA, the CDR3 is TGCGCCAGCAGCCAGAGGGTGGAGGAGACCCAGTACTTC.

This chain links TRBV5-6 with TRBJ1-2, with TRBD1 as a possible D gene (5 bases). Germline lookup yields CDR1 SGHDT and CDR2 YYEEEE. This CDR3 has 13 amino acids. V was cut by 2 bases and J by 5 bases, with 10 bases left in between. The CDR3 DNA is TGTGCCAGCAGCTTAGAAGGGGAGTATGGCTACACCTTC. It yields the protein CASSLEGEYGYTF.

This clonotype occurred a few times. The CDR3 spells CASSVTPSRAEAFF. The CDR3 DNA follows: TGTGCCAGCAGCGTAACCCCCTCCCGCGCTGAAGCTTTCTTT. The genes are TRBV9 and TRBJ1-1; unclear D gene. The CDR3 loop spans 14 amino acids. Trimming pared 1 base from V and 6 bases from J, leaving 13 bases between. Germline lookup yields CDR1 SGDLS and CDR2 YYNGEE.

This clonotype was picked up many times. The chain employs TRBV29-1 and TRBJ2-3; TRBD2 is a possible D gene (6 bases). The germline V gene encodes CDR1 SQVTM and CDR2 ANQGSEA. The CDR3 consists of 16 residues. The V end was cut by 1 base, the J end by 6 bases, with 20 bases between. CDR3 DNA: TGCAGCGTTGAAGGTGGCGGGGCCCACCCCAGGGATACGCAGTATTTT. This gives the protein CSVEGGGAHPRDTQYF.

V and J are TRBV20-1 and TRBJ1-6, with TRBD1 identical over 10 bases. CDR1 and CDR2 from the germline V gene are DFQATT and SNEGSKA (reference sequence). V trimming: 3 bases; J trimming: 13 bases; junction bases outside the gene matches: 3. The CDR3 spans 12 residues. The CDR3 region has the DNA TGCAGTGCTAGGCCGGACAGGGGGCCCCTCCACTTT. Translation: CSARPDRGPLHF.